The present entry profiles one T cell receptor (beta chain) with its context. Its antigen is not known. V lost 3 bases and J 4 bases, leaving 9 bases between the germline ends. The CDR3 is 13 amino acids. This record comes from a study of T-cell memory formation after mild COVID-19. The study's findings and limits: Contracting clones localized mainly to CM and EM when CD4+ and mainly to EMRA when CD8+. Clones shrinking from day 15 to 85 showed even CD4/CD8 mixes; later expanders tilted CD4+. Some responding clones appeared in pre-infection memory, suggesting cross-reactive memory joined.

Constant-segment primers served in 5'RACE that generated TCR alpha and TCR beta cDNA libraries bearing sample barcodes and UMIs. Each CDR3 protein gets one entry after TCRdb re-called the 5' RACE reads with MiXCR. The sample holds roughly 400,000 distinct CDR3 sequences; more than 15% are singletons and the top ten take roughly 21%. The TCR comes from a man aged 18 to 29 who had mild COVID-19 (a few samples of this study predate the infection). Cell type and time point are not known. The J gene is TRBJ1-2, the V gene TRBV12-3 or TRBV12-4, with no clear D. The sequenced material came from PBMCs or a T cell subset sorted from them (not recorded which). The CDR3 region has the DNA TGTGCCAGCAGTTTCCACGGATTCTATGGCTACACCTTC. It translates to CASSFHGFYGYTF.